The 13 T cell receptor beta chains reported below all come from one sample, sequenced in a study of blood T cell repertoires in COVID-19. Method: immunoSEQ multiplex PCR; TCRdb's copy keeps in-frame clones and lacks some. The data contain 130,000 to 150,000 clones, about 79% of them singletons. Sequencing used PBMCs or T cells enriched from blood (not recorded which). Source of these receptors: a man between 50 and 59 years old who had recovered from COVID-19.

The chain employs TRBV7-9 and TRBJ1-1; TRBD1 matches 8 bases. This CDR3 spans 14 amino acids. Germline trimming cut 5 bases from V and 6 bases from J; bases unmatched to any gene: 8. Germline V gene sequence: CDR1 SEHNR, CDR2 FQNEAQ (reference sequence). In nucleotides, the CDR3 is TGTGCCAGCAGCGAACCAGACAGGGGCCCTGAAGCTTTCTTT. Translating gives CASSEPDRGPEAFF.

The chain couples TRBV27 to TRBJ2-2; possibly TRBD1 for D (5 bases). Germline values: CDR1 MNHEY, CDR2 SMNVEV (reference sequence). The ends were cut back, 2 bases at V and 5 bases at J, with 12 bases in the middle. The CDR3 runs 15 residues. The CDR3 bases are TGTGCCAGCAGTTTAATGCAGGGAAGGACCGGGGAGCTGTTTTTT. It specifies CASSLMQGRTGELFF.

This clone was counted only a few times. The chain is built from TRBV7-2 and TRBJ2-1; the D gene is possibly TRBD2 (6 bases). CDR1 SGHTA and CDR2 FQGNSA come from the germline V gene. This CDR3 spans 14 amino acids. V lost 8 bases and J lost 5, with 16 bases in between. In nucleotides, the CDR3 is TGTGCCAGCCAACCCGGGGGATCAGACAATGAGCAGTTCTTC. This sequence encodes CASQPGGSDNEQFF.

In its sample, this clone was seen a few times. The genes are TRBV7-9 and TRBJ1-1; 8 bases are a match to TRBD1. The CDR3 loop spans 12 amino acids. The junction had 4 bases not matched to a gene; V was cut back by 5 bases and J by 8 bases. CDR1 is SEHNR and CDR2 is FQNEAQ in the germline V gene (reference sequence). Here the CDR3 reads CASSLGTGEAFF. CDR3 sequence (DNA): TGTGCCAGCAGCCTGGGGACAGGAGAAGCTTTCTTT. Variable domain in full (rest from reference TRBV7-9 and TRBJ1-1): DTGVSQNPRHKITKRGQNVTFRCDPISEHNRLYWYRQTLGQGPEFLTYFQNEAQLEKSRLLSDRFSAERPKGSFSTLEIQRTEQGDSAMYLCASSLGTGEAFFGQGTRLTVV.

This clone was found a few times. This chain joins TRBV2 and TRBJ1-6, with D tentatively TRBD1 (5 bases). CDR1 and CDR2 (germline): SNHLY, FYNNEI. V gave up 7 bases and J gave up 4 bases, with 17 bases separating them. CDR3 length: 16 amino acids. The CDR3 loop reads CASTLLWGSYNSPLHF. CDR3 DNA sequence: TGTGCCAGCACCCTCTTGTGGGGCAGTTATAATTCACCCCTCCACTTT.

V and J are TRBV19 and TRBJ1-3, with 10 bases fitting TRBD1. Germline CDR1 and CDR2: LNHDA and SQIVND (reference sequence). The CDR3 is 14 amino acids. Trimming at V came to 6 bases and at J to 6 bases, leaving 5 bases not matched to a gene. DNA for the CDR3: TGTGCCAGTAGCGACCGACAGGGGGCAAACACCATATATTTT. This gives the protein CASSDRQGANTIYF.

This clone was counted only a few times. The chain uses TRBV18 and TRBJ2-2, with 9 bases that match TRBD1. CDR3 size: 14 residues. The V and J ends lost 3 bases and 9 bases, in that order; junction bases with no gene match: 5. The germline gives CDR1 KGHSH, CDR2 LQKENI. For the CDR3, the DNA is TGTGCCAGCTCACCCGGACAGGGGTCAAGGGAGCTGTTTTTT. Protein sequence: CASSPGQGSRELFF.

The rearrangement joins TRBV9 to TRBJ1-4; the D gene is possibly TRBD1 (5 bases). Germline V CDR1 and CDR2: SGDLS, YYNGEE. V lost 8 bases, J lost 8 bases, and 19 bases lay in between. The CDR3 is made up of 14 amino acids. The CDR3: CASNLFWGKEKLFF. Here the CDR3 DNA reads TGTGCCAGTAACCTTTTCTGGGGCAAAGAAAAACTGTTTTTT.

The J gene is TRBJ1-2, the V gene TRBV25-1, with 7 positions matching TRBD1. This CDR3 is built from 15 residues. V was pared by 1 base and J by 3 bases, with 5 bases of the junction left unmatched. Germline lookup yields CDR1 MGHDK and CDR2 SYGVNS. The CDR3 nucleotides are TGTGCCAGCAGTGAATTTGACAGGGTAGACTATGGCTACACCTTC. As protein: CASSEFDRVDYGYTF.

The chain is built from TRBV5-8 and TRBJ2-1; 8 positions agree with TRBD2. V shed 3 bases and J 0 bases; nucleotides not matched to a gene: 8. This CDR3 has 17 amino acids. Germline CDR1 and CDR2: SGHTS and YDEGEE. This CDR3 reads CASSSGGTPSSYNEQFF. Here the CDR3 DNA reads TGTGCCAGCAGCTCGGGAGGGACTCCTAGCTCCTACAATGAGCAGTTCTTC. Complete variable domain (other parts from reference TRBV5-8 and TRBJ2-1): EAGVTQSPTHLIKTRGQQATLRCSPISGHTSVYWYQQALGLGLQFLLWYDEGEERNRGNFPPRFSGRQFPNYSSELNVNALELEDSALYLCASSSGGTPSSYNEQFFGPGTRLTVL.

V is TRBV3-1 (or the pseudogene TRBV3-2) and J is TRBJ2-5; the match to TRBD2 covers 7 bases. This CDR3 has 17 amino acids. The germline CDR1 and CDR2 sequences are LGHDT and YNNKEL (reference sequence). V lost 0 bases, J lost 5 bases, and 12 bases stayed unmatched. The CDR3 DNA is TGTGCCAGCAGCCAAGATAGTCTAGCGGCCGCGTCGGAGACCCAGTACTTC. Protein: CASSQDSLAAASETQYF.

The chain links TRBV19 to TRBJ1-1; 9 bases are a match to TRBD1. The J segment lost 3 bases and the V segment lost 7 bases, leaving 9 bases of the junction unmatched. The germline V gene has CDR1 LNHDA and CDR2 SQIVND (reference sequence). The CDR3 has 15 amino acids. DNA of the CDR3: TGTGCCAGTAATAACAGGGGGCGGAAGGACACTGAAGCTTTCTTT. Amino acids: CASNNRGRKDTEAFF. Filled out from reference TRBV19 and TRBJ1-1, the complete variable domain reads DGGITQSPKYLFRKEGQNVTLSCEQNLNHDAMYWYRQDPGQGLRLIYYSQIVNDFQKGDIAEGYSVSREKKESFPLTVTSAQKNPTAFYLCASNNRGRKDTEAFFGQGTRLTVV.

The V call is TRBV27, the J call TRBJ1-4; D not certain. The CDR3 contains 16 residues. Trimming took off 2 bases at V and 6 bases at J, with 16 bases between the two ends. Germline loops: CDR1 MNHEY, CDR2 SMNVEV (reference sequence). The CDR3 loop reads CASSLRWQTPDEKLFF. The CDR3 DNA sequence: TGTGCCAGCAGTTTAAGGTGGCAGACTCCCGATGAAAAACTGTTTTTT. Drawing the rest from reference TRBV27 and TRBJ1-4, the complete variable domain is EAQVTQNPRYLITVTGKKLTVTCSQNMNHEYMSWYRQDPGLGLRQIYYSMNVEVTDKGDVPEGYKVSRKEKRNFPLILESPSPNQTSLYFCASSLRWQTPDEKLFFGSGTQLSVL.